The present TCR beta chain was sequenced within a study of blood T cell repertoires in COVID-19. Clones were sequenced by immunoSEQ multiplex PCR, and TCRdb holds only the in-frame ones, with some missing. The table has about 83,000 clones, roughly nine tenths seen once. The CDR3 is 15 amino acids. The V end lost 3 bases, the J end lost 5 bases, and 16 bases lay between the germline ends. CDR1 and CDR2 (germline): GTSNPN, SVGIG (reference sequence). The receptor was isolated from a woman aged 50 to 65 with active or convalescent COVID-19. The material sequenced was peripheral blood. The chain joins TRBV30 to TRBJ1-4; D may be TRBD1 (6 bases). This CDR3 is CAWSRRGGPNEKLFF. Here the CDR3 DNA reads TGTGCCTGGAGCAGGAGGGGGGGGCCGAATGAAAAACTGTTTTTT.